This T cell receptor beta chain stems from a study of blood T cell repertoires in COVID-19. Study as a whole: Specimens from acute and convalescent COVID-19 originated in the United States, Italy and Spain. T cells, B-cell-depleted T cells, or PBMCs supplied cDNA or gDNA.

Recruits, aged roughly 18 to 89 years, lived in roughly 22 US areas. The authors' processing: Quantification of nucleated cells was approximated via reference gene primer amplification. Generated by immunoSEQ multiplex PCR, the TCRdb table keeps only in-frame clones and is missing some. V and J calls and clone size are as listed in that table; D and trimming were resolved from the DNA. The table has fewer than 250,000 clones, approximately 83% seen once. The CDR3 contains 16 residues. The germline CDR1 and CDR2 sequences are SGHVS and FQNEAQ. The junction had 8 bases not matched to a gene; V was cut back by 5 bases and J by 2 bases.

V is TRBV7-8 and J is TRBJ2-1, with 8 bases identical to TRBD2. The TCR was taken from a woman between 50 and 59 years old who had been exposed to COVID-19. Sequenced material: PBMCs or T cells enriched from blood (not recorded which). The CDR3 spells CASSPRSGLAYNEQFF. The CDR3 bases are TGTGCCAGCAGCCCGCGCTCGGGACTAGCCTACAATGAGCAGTTCTTC.